Shown below are 32 T cell receptor beta chains from a single sample sequenced in a study of cytotoxic CD8 clonotypes in ibrutinib-treated CLL. Measured with immunoSEQ multiplex PCR; TCRdb has only the in-frame clones, and not every one. The table has 50,000 to 75,000 clones, over 60% seen once. Sequenced material: PBMCs, taken after 12 months of ibrutinib treatment. These receptors were obtained from a human donor with chronic lymphocytic leukemia.

This clone appeared a few times. The chain employs TRBV10-2 and TRBJ2-4, with TRBD2 matching 7 bases. J was trimmed by 9 bases and V by 2 bases; bases with no gene match: 7. The CDR3 spans 14 residues. Looked up from germline, CDR1 is WSHSY and CDR2 is SAAADI. The CDR3: CASSEGLGGAIQYF. The CDR3 DNA sequence: TGCGCCAGCAGTGAGGGACTAGGCGGGGCCATTCAGTACTTC.

This clone was observed a few times. The rearrangement links TRBV7-9 to TRBJ2-7, with D tentatively TRBD2 (6 bases). The germline V gene encodes CDR1 SEHNR and CDR2 FQNEAQ (reference sequence). Trimming took off 5 bases at V and 3 bases at J, with 14 bases between the two ends. The CDR3 sequence is 14 residues long. The CDR3 protein is CASSKTLGGYEQYF. CDR3 coding DNA: TGTGCCAGCAGCAAAACCCTCGGGGGCTACGAGCAGTACTTC.

The rearrangement links TRBV7-2 to TRBJ2-1; TRBD2 matches 7 bases. CDR3 size: 14 residues. The J segment lost 3 bases and the V segment lost 11 bases, leaving 10 bases of the junction unmatched. Per the germline V gene, CDR1 is SGHTA and CDR2 is FQGNSA. The CDR3 protein is CAGKRDLFYNEQFF. CDR3 nucleotides: TGTGCCGGAAAGCGGGATCTCTTCTACAATGAGCAGTTCTTC. Full variable domain (outside the CDR3, taken from reference TRBV7-2 and TRBJ2-1): GAGVSQSPSNKVTEKGKDVELRCDPISGHTALYWYRQSLGQGLEFLIYFQGNSAPDKSGLPSDRFSAERTGGSVSTLTIQRTQQEDSAVYLCAGKRDLFYNEQFFGPGTRLTVL.

The table lists this clone with a few counts. The chain employs TRBV10-3 and TRBJ2-7; 12 bases line up with TRBD1. The V gene end was trimmed by 3 bases and the J gene end by 7 bases; junction bases not matched to a gene: 10. Germline values: CDR1 ENHRY, CDR2 SYGVKD. The CDR3 runs 16 residues. The CDR3: CAISEYTGTGGGEQYF. Here the CDR3 DNA reads TGTGCCATCAGTGAATACACCGGGACAGGGGGCGGTGAGCAGTACTTC.

The chain joins TRBV6-5 to TRBJ2-7; no reliable D call. The CDR3 runs to 14 residues. Deletions cut 0 bases from V and 4 bases from J, with 10 bases between. Germline V gives CDR1 MNHEY, CDR2 SVGAGI. CDR3 in amino acids: CASSYSSLAYEQYF. CDR3 in DNA: TGTGCCAGCAGTTACTCCTCCCTCGCTTACGAGCAGTACTTC.

The chain has TRBV18 and TRBJ2-5; perhaps TRBD1 as D (6 bases). Germline CDR1 and CDR2: KGHSH and LQKENI. V lost 6 bases and J 1 base, leaving 15 bases between the germline ends. There are 15 residues in the CDR3. DNA of the CDR3: TGTGCCAGCTCTCGTCGGCAGGGGCCCCAAGAGACCCAGTACTTC. Its protein product is CASSRRQGPQETQYF. Full variable domain (remainder filled in from reference TRBV18 and TRBJ2-5): NAGVMQNPRHLVRRRGQEARLRCSPMKGHSHVYWYRQLPEEGLKFMVYLQKENIIDESGMPKERFSAEFPKEGPSILRIQQVVRGDSAAYFCASSRRQGPQETQYFGPGTRLLVL.

The chain is built from TRBV28 and TRBJ2-7; D might be TRBD1 or TRBD2, each matching 5 bases. There are 14 residues in the CDR3. The germline V and J ends were trimmed by 2 bases and 1 base, with 9 bases remaining between them. From germline, CDR1 is MDHEN and CDR2 SYDVKM. The CDR3 DNA reads as TGTGCCAGCAGTTTAATTGGGGGTTCCTACGAGCAGTACTTC. This sequence encodes CASSLIGGSYEQYF.

This clone was detected only once. This sequence joins TRBV4-1 and TRBJ2-5, with a weak D call TRBD1 (5 bases). Germline assignment: CDR1 MGHRA and CDR2 YSYEKL. The CDR3 is 14 amino acids. V was clipped by 1 base and J by 4 bases, with 10 bases between them. CDR3 bases: TGCGCCAGCAGCCAAGTTGAGACAGCAGAGACCCAGTACTTC. It translates to CASSQVETAETQYF.

CDR3 nucleotides: TGTGCCTGGAGTGTATTGAGATCTGGAAACACCATATATTTT. Translating gives CAWSVLRSGNTIYF. The rearrangement uses TRBV30 and TRBJ1-3, with unresolved D. The CDR3 loop spans 14 amino acids. The V end lost 0 bases, the J end lost 1 base, and 7 bases lay between the germline ends. Germline CDR1 GTSNPN, CDR2 SVGIG (reference sequence).

The chain couples TRBV7-8 to TRBJ2-3, with unresolved D. CDR3 length: 14 residues. V lost 6 bases and J lost 1, with 11 bases in between. Germline CDR1 and CDR2: SGHVS and FQNEAQ. The chain's CDR3 is CASRRQLGTDTQYF. Written as DNA, the CDR3 is TGTGCCAGCAGGAGACAACTTGGCACAGATACGCAGTATTTT.

The J gene is TRBJ2-3, the V gene TRBV2, with 9 positions matching TRBD1. The CDR3 covers 14 residues. From germline, CDR1 is SNHLY and CDR2 FYNNEI. Germline trimming cut 7 bases from V and 1 base from J; bases unmatched to any gene: 3. The CDR3 sequence: CASNRDRGTDTQYF. The CDR3 nucleotides are TGTGCCAGCAATCGGGACAGGGGCACAGATACGCAGTATTTT.

This chain connects TRBV10-2 to TRBJ2-3; unclear D gene. V was cut by 6 bases and J by 3 bases, with 16 bases left in between. The CDR3 totals 15 residues. Germline CDR1 reads WSHSY; CDR2 reads SAAADI. CDR3 sequence (DNA): TGCGCCAGCAGACCCGGGTCCTCCTTTACAGATACGCAGTATTTT. Translation: CASRPGSSFTDTQYF.

This chain connects TRBV6-5 to TRBJ2-7; D remains unclear. This CDR3 comprises 12 residues. V was trimmed by 5 bases and J by 4 bases, leaving 9 bases between them. Per germline, CDR1 MNHEY and CDR2 SVGAGI. This CDR3 reads CASSRDRYEQYF. The CDR3 DNA reads TGTGCCAGCAGTAGGGATCGTTACGAGCAGTACTTC.

The rearrangement uses TRBV28 and TRBJ1-2; 10 bases fit TRBD1. Germline V CDR1 and CDR2: MDHEN, SYDVKM. The CDR3 totals 16 residues. V dropped 4 bases and J dropped 6; count of bases not matched to a gene: 11. This CDR3 is CASSSTGTGDVDGYTF. CDR3 DNA: TGTGCCAGCAGTTCAACCGGGACAGGGGATGTGGATGGCTACACCTTC.

The chain joins TRBV5-1 to TRBJ2-1; the D is unclear. Germline CDR1 is SGHRS and CDR2 is YFSETQ. Between the trimmed V and J ends, which lost 0 bases and 3 bases, there was a span of 10 bases. The length of the CDR3 is 15 residues. The CDR3 is CASSLGARIYNEQFF. The DNA of the CDR3 is TGCGCCAGCAGCTTGGGGGCCCGGATCTACAATGAGCAGTTCTTC. Supplemented by reference TRBV5-1 and TRBJ2-1, the full variable domain reads KAGVTQTPRYLIKTRGQQVTLSCSPISGHRSVSWYQQTPGQGLQFLFEYFSETQRNKGNFPGRFSGRQFSNSRSEMNVSTLELGDSALYLCASSLGARIYNEQFFGPGTRLTVL.

The genes are TRBV15 and TRBJ1-1; a weak D match, TRBD1 (6 bases). This CDR3 region has 16 residues. From germline, CDR1 is LNHNV and CDR2 YYDKDF (reference sequence). Trimming cost V 0 bases and J 0 bases, with 11 bases left between them. In DNA, the CDR3 is TGTGCCACCAGCAGAGATATAGGGGGGATGAACACTGAAGCTTTCTTT. This encodes CATSRDIGGMNTEAFF. The full variable domain, rest sourced from reference TRBV15 and TRBJ1-1, is DAMVIQNPRYQVTQFGKPVTLSCSQTLNHNVMYWYQQKSSQAPKLLFHYYDKDFNNEADTPDNFQSRRPNTSFCFLDIRSPGLGDTAMYLCATSRDIGGMNTEAFFGQGTRLTVV.

The table lists this clone with a count of one. The V gene is TRBV7-3, the J gene TRBJ2-3; perhaps TRBD2 as D (5 bases). The CDR3 has 15 amino acids. Trimming left V 1 base short and J 1 base short, with 9 bases between. Germline CDR1 reads SGHTA; CDR2 reads FQGTGA. CDR3 in DNA: TGTGCCAGCAGCTTAATGGGGAGTGGCACAGATACGCAGTATTTT. It encodes CASSLMGSGTDTQYF. Full variable domain (outside the CDR3, taken from reference TRBV7-3 and TRBJ2-3): GAGVSQTPSNKVTEKGKYVELRCDPISGHTALYWYRQSLGQGPEFLIYFQGTGAADDSGLPNDRFFAVRPEGSVSTLKIQRTERGDSAVYLCASSLMGSGTDTQYFGPGTRLTVL.

The chain uses TRBV6-6 and TRBJ2-5; possibly TRBD2 for D (5 bases). The ends were cut back, 0 bases at V and 2 bases at J, with 7 bases in the middle. This CDR3 has 14 amino acids. Germline CDR1 reads MNHNY; CDR2 reads SVGAGI (reference sequence). The CDR3 DNA is TGTGCCAGCAGTTACTCGAGGGCACAAGAGACCCAGTACTTC. The encoded protein is CASSYSRAQETQYF.

J is TRBJ2-5 and V is TRBV2; 12 nucleotides match TRBD2. The V and J ends lost 5 bases and 4 bases, in that order; junction bases with no gene match: 8. CDR1 is SNHLY and CDR2 is FYNNEI in the germline V gene. CDR3 length: 16 residues. CDR3 residues: CASSMGELAGGETQYF. The CDR3 bases are TGTGCCAGCAGTATGGGGGAACTAGCGGGAGGAGAGACCCAGTACTTC.

This rearrangement joins TRBV30 to TRBJ2-2; no firm D call. V gave up 1 base and J gave up 2 bases, with 5 bases separating them. CDR1 GTSNPN and CDR2 SVGIG come from the germline V gene (reference sequence). There are 13 residues in the CDR3. The CDR3 spells CAWSGTNTGELFF. Here the CDR3 DNA reads TGTGCCTGGAGTGGGACCAACACCGGGGAGCTGTTTTTT.

This clone has more than one count but fewer than ten. The CDR3 DNA sequence: TGTGCCAGCAGTGTTGAGAGTACCCTACCCCAGCATTTT. Protein: CASSVESTLPQHF. V and J are TRBV6-1 and TRBJ1-5; D is unresolved. The CDR3 runs to 13 residues. V gave up 4 bases and J gave up 10 bases, with 14 bases separating them. Germline V CDR1 and CDR2: MNHNS, SASEGT.

The CDR3 spells CASSPRRFNYGYTF. CDR3 in DNA: TGTGCCAGTTCTCCCAGGCGATTTAACTATGGCTACACCTTC. The chain couples TRBV19 to TRBJ1-2, with unresolved D. The V gene lost 8 bases and the J gene lost 1 base, with 14 bases spanning the gap. CDR1 and CDR2 from the germline V gene are LNHDA and SQIVND (reference sequence). The CDR3 runs to 14 residues.

The rearrangement joins TRBV2 to TRBJ1-2, with D uncertain. Germline CDR1 is SNHLY and CDR2 is FYNNEI. The CDR3 loop spans 13 amino acids. V was shortened by 3 bases and J by 8 bases, with 13 bases between the two germline ends. CDR3 loop: CASSESRDQGYTF. In DNA form, the CDR3 reads TGTGCCAGCAGTGAGTCCCGGGATCAAGGCTACACCTTC.

This chain links TRBV28 with TRBJ2-1; D remains unclear. Deletions cut 2 bases from V and 0 bases from J, with 11 bases between. CDR3 length equals 16 residues. CDR1 is MDHEN and CDR2 is SYDVKM in the germline V gene. CDR3 in DNA: TGTGCCAGCAGTTTAGTATACAGAAGCTCCTACAATGAGCAGTTCTTC. Its translation is CASSLVYRSSYNEQFF. The full variable domain, with the rest looked up from reference TRBV28 and TRBJ2-1, is DVKVTQSSRYLVKRTGEKVFLECVQDMDHENMFWYRQDPGLGLRLIYFSYDVKMKEKGDIPEGYSVSREKKERFSLILESASTNQTSMYLCASSLVYRSSYNEQFFGPGTRLTVL.

The chain is built from TRBV19 and TRBJ2-2; D is ambiguous. The CDR3 spans 14 residues. V was pared by 5 bases and J by 0 bases, with 7 bases between. Germline CDR1 LNHDA, CDR2 SQIVND (reference sequence). In DNA, the CDR3 is TGTGCCAGTAGTCGGGCAGCGAACACCGGGGAGCTGTTTTTT. The encoded protein is CASSRAANTGELFF.

The chain recombines TRBV19 with TRBJ2-2; D gene unclear. The germline V and J ends were trimmed by 7 bases and 1 base, with 10 bases remaining between them. The CDR3 extends over 14 amino acids. Germline CDR1 reads LNHDA; CDR2 reads SQIVND (reference sequence). For the CDR3, the DNA is TGTGCCAGTATTCCTACATGGAACACCGGGGAGCTGTTTTTT. Translating gives CASIPTWNTGELFF.

On this clone: A read error may account for a junction end that differs from germline. This CDR3 is CASSLGLSGPRLF. The CDR3 nucleotides read TGTGCCAGCAGCTTAGGTCTTTCGGGTCCTCGTCTTTTT. This chain links TRBV11-3 with TRBJ2-3; D not certain. Germline loops: CDR1 SGHNT, CDR2 YENEEA. This CDR3 comprises 13 residues.

This sequence joins TRBV18 and TRBJ2-2, with 7 bases aligning to TRBD1. The germline CDR1 and CDR2 sequences are KGHSH and LQKENI. The CDR3 contains 15 residues. With V trimmed by 2 bases and J by 7 bases, 7 bases remained unmatched. CDR3 DNA sequence: TGTGCCAGCTCACCATCCGGGACAGATGGCGGGGAGCTGTTTTTT. As protein: CASSPSGTDGGELFF.

V is TRBV5-1 and J is TRBJ2-1; 12 bases line up with TRBD2. The CDR3 spans 19 residues. V gave up 4 bases and J gave up 5 bases; unmatched junction bases: 16. The germline gives CDR1 SGHRS, CDR2 YFSETQ. CDR3 in DNA: TGCGCCAGCAGCCCGGGAAGGGTCCTAGCGGGAGGGCCTAACAATGAGCAGTTCTTC. This sequence encodes CASSPGRVLAGGPNNEQFF. Full variable domain (outside the CDR3, taken from reference TRBV5-1 and TRBJ2-1): KAGVTQTPRYLIKTRGQQVTLSCSPISGHRSVSWYQQTPGQGLQFLFEYFSETQRNKGNFPGRFSGRQFSNSRSEMNVSTLELGDSALYLCASSPGRVLAGGPNNEQFFGPGTRLTVL.

The gene calls are TRBV19 and TRBJ1-4; possibly TRBD1 for D (5 bases). V dropped 6 bases and J dropped 6 bases, with 14 bases sitting between them. Germline CDR1 and CDR2: LNHDA and SQIVND (reference sequence). CDR3 length equals 14 residues. The CDR3, as DNA: TGTGCCAGTAGAGCCCGGGACGGGCATGAAAAACTGTTTTTT. Translating gives CASRARDGHEKLFF.

The chain couples TRBV4-2 to TRBJ2-1, with 7 bases aligning to TRBD2. The J segment lost 8 bases and the V segment lost 4 bases, leaving 11 bases of the junction unmatched. The CDR3 totals 15 residues. CDR1 and CDR2 (germline): LGHNA, YNFKEQ. The DNA for the CDR3 is TGTGCCAGCAGCCCCGTAGCGGGCCTGGGTGATGAGCAGTTCTTC. Translating it yields CASSPVAGLGDEQFF.

This chain connects TRBV7-2 to TRBJ2-3; TRBD1 agrees at 10 bases. Germline trimming cut 5 bases from V and 0 bases from J; bases unmatched to any gene: 2. Germline CDR1 and CDR2: SGHTA and FQGNSA. The CDR3 is 15 residues long. CDR3 region: CASSRQGASTDTQYF. CDR3 coding DNA: TGTGCCAGCAGCCGACAGGGGGCTAGCACAGATACGCAGTATTTT.